This entry describes one TCR beta chain. This specimen comes from a study of blood T cell repertoires in COVID-19. Turning to the study itself: Sites in the United States, Italy and Spain provided acute and convalescent COVID-19 samples. In each case, the material was cDNA or gDNA derived from T cells, B-cell-depleted T cells, or PBMCs.

V lost 4 bases to trimming and J lost 3 bases; unmatched junction nucleotides: 2. The CDR3 totals 14 residues. CDR1 is SGHTA, CDR2 FQGNSA, per germline. TCRdb's table, derived via immunoSEQ multiplex PCR, lists solely in-frame clones and lacks some. The repertoire consists of approximately 180,000 clones, with 80% to 90% occurring once and the leading ten covering over 9.5%. The receptor was derived from a human donor with active or convalescent COVID-19. The donor label of this sample is uncertain. Sequencing was carried out using peripheral blood. The chain combines TRBV7-2 with TRBJ2-3, with 9 bases fitting TRBD2. As DNA, the CDR3 is TGTGCCAGCAGCTCCAGCGGGGGGACAGATACGCAGTATTTT. Amino acids: CASSSSGGTDTQYF.